One sample yielded the 22 T cell receptor beta chains listed below, sequenced in a study of response to subunit inactivated influenza vaccine. TCRdb used MiXCR to reprocess the RT-PCR reads, holding one entry per CDR3 protein. The sample contains about 500,000 distinct CDR3 sequences, approximately 15% of which appear only once. Specimen: CD4+ T cells sorted from PBMCs, collected 23 to 25 months after vaccination. The origin of the receptors is a man aged 45 to 70 who received an inactivated influenza vaccine.

The chain recombines TRBV7-2 with TRBJ1-5; D possibly corresponds to TRBD1 (5 bases). The CDR3 is made up of 14 amino acids. The germline gives CDR1 SGHTA, CDR2 FQGNSA. The V and J ends lost 0 bases and 12 bases respectively, with 15 bases between them. The CDR3 reads CASSLARDGIHQHF. The CDR3 region has the DNA TGTGCCAGCAGCTTAGCTCGGGACGGCATCCACCAGCATTTT.

This clonotype was found a few times. CDR3 nucleotide sequence: TGTGCCTGGAGTGCCGGGACACCTGGGGGGCAGCCCCAGCATTTT. It codes for CAWSAGTPGGQPQHF. The V and J genes are TRBV30 and TRBJ1-5, with D perhaps TRBD1 (6 bases). V was pared by 1 base and J by 7 bases, with 17 bases between. The length of the CDR3 is 15 residues. From germline, CDR1 is GTSNPN and CDR2 SVGIG (reference sequence).

This clonotype was detected a few times. The chain uses TRBV7-2 and TRBJ2-1; TRBD1 agrees at 9 bases. J was trimmed by 2 bases and V by 5 bases; bases with no gene match: 4. The CDR3 is 15 amino acids. CDR1 is SGHTA, CDR2 FQGNSA, per germline. CDR3 in DNA: TGTGCCAGCAGCCAGACAGGGGGAGCCTACAATGAGCAGTTCTTC. The encoded protein is CASSQTGGAYNEQFF.

The chain recombines TRBV5-1 with TRBJ1-4; 7 bases are shared with TRBD1. Germline CDR1 reads SGHRS; CDR2 reads YFSETQ. V lost 3 bases, J lost 6 bases, and 5 bases stayed unmatched. This CDR3 contains 14 residues. CDR3 DNA sequence: TGCGCCAGCAGCTCAGGGGGATCGGATGAAAAACTGTTTTTT. Protein: CASSSGGSDEKLFF.

This clonotype was seen ten or more times. J is TRBJ2-7 and V is TRBV5-1, with 8 nucleotides matching TRBD1. The CDR3 sequence is 14 residues long. Germline values: CDR1 SGHRS, CDR2 YFSETQ. V lost 4 bases to trimming and J lost 3 bases; unmatched junction nucleotides: 6. The DNA for the CDR3 is TGCGCCAGCAGCAGGGACAGGACCTACTACGAGCAGTACTTC. Translating it yields CASSRDRTYYEQYF. The entire variable domain, with the rest obtained from reference TRBV5-1 and TRBJ2-7, is as follows: KAGVTQTPRYLIKTRGQQVTLSCSPISGHRSVSWYQQTPGQGLQFLFEYFSETQRNKGNFPGRFSGRQFSNSRSEMNVSTLELGDSALYLCASSRDRTYYEQYFGPGTRLTVT.

The chain is built from TRBV15 and TRBJ1-2; D gene ambiguous. Trimming pared 2 bases from V and 4 bases from J, leaving 14 bases between. Germline CDR1 LNHNV, CDR2 YYDKDF (reference sequence). The CDR3 is made up of 15 amino acids. The CDR3 protein is CATSRKREIPYGYTF. The CDR3 DNA follows: TGTGCCACCAGCAGAAAAAGGGAGATCCCCTATGGCTACACCTTC.

This chain joins TRBV12-3 or TRBV12-4 and TRBJ2-3; D is undetermined. V shed 3 bases and J shed 2 bases, with 9 bases lying between them. This CDR3 comprises 14 residues. The CDR3 DNA follows: TGTGCCAGCAGTTTTGGAACAGCCACAGATACGCAGTATTTT. Residues: CASSFGTATDTQYF.

This CDR3 is CASSPLAGEETQYF. CDR3 DNA: TGTGCCAGCAGCCCCTTAGCGGGAGAGGAGACCCAGTACTTC. The gene calls are TRBV14 and TRBJ2-5; 9 nucleotides agree with TRBD2. Germline lookup yields CDR1 SGHDN and CDR2 FVKESK. This CDR3 has 14 amino acids. Trimming took 4 bases from V and 5 from J; bases not matched to a gene: 5.

This clonotype was found many times. The J gene is TRBJ2-3, the V gene TRBV5-1, with TRBD2 matching 7 bases. The CDR3 is made up of 15 amino acids. Trimming removed 4 bases from V and 2 bases from J; junction bases left unmatched: 7. Germline loops: CDR1 SGHRS, CDR2 YFSETQ. CDR3 DNA: TGCGCCAGCAGCGAGGCGGGGGTGCCCACAGATACGCAGTATTTT. This encodes CASSEAGVPTDTQYF.

In this sample, this clonotype turned up a few times. The chain carries TRBV30 and TRBJ2-5, with D perhaps matching TRBD1 or TRBD2 (5 bases each). Per the germline V gene, CDR1 is GTSNPN and CDR2 is SVGIG (reference sequence). The CDR3 is 14 amino acids. V was shortened by 2 bases and J by 5 bases, with 15 bases between the two germline ends. CDR3 coding DNA: TGTGCCTGGAGTCGGGACCGCGTTGGGGAGACCCAGTACTTC. This encodes CAWSRDRVGETQYF. Combining the CDR3 with reference TRBV30 and TRBJ2-5 gives the whole variable domain SQTIHQWPATLVQPVGSPLSLECTVEGTSNPNLYWYRQAAGRGLQLLFYSVGIGQISSEVPQNLSASRPQDRQFILSSKKLLLSDSGFYLCAWSRDRVGETQYFGPGTRLLVL.

The gene calls are TRBV9 and TRBJ1-1; the match to TRBD1 covers 9 bases. Looked up from germline, CDR1 is SGDLS and CDR2 is YYNGEE. The CDR3 is made up of 16 amino acids. V trimming: 0 bases; J trimming: 6 bases; junction bases outside the gene matches: 9. CDR3 sequence (DNA): TGTGCCAGCAGCGTAGCTATTCGACAGGGGGAGGCTGAAGCTTTCTTT. It translates to CASSVAIRQGEAEAFF.

This clonotype was recorded many times. V gene TRBV5-6 combines with J gene TRBJ1-3, with D maybe TRBD1 (6 bases). The CDR3 runs to 16 residues. Germline V gene lookup returns CDR1 SGHDT and CDR2 YYEEEE. The V gene lost 0 bases and the J gene lost 2 bases, with 12 bases spanning the gap. CDR3 sequence reads: CASSLGFGGPGNTIYF. CDR3 sequence (DNA): TGTGCCAGCAGCTTGGGGTTCGGGGGGCCTGGAAACACCATATATTTT.

V and J are TRBV4-2 and TRBJ2-1; 10 bases match TRBD2. CDR3 length equals 17 residues. Germline values: CDR1 LGHNA, CDR2 YNFKEQ. V lost 4 bases, J lost 8 bases, and 14 bases stayed unmatched. The CDR3 protein is CASSPILTSGTRDEQFF. CDR3 in DNA: TGTGCCAGCAGCCCTATTCTTACTAGCGGGACTAGGGATGAGCAGTTCTTC.

The CDR3 loop is CASRDASSFSYEQYF. CDR3 nucleotide sequence: TGTGCCAGCAGGGACGCTAGTAGTTTTTCCTACGAGCAGTACTTC. V and J are TRBV6-1 and TRBJ2-7; D gene ambiguous. The CDR3 length is 15 residues. CDR1 is MNHNS and CDR2 is SASEGT in the germline V gene. V was shortened by 6 bases and J by 1 base, with 16 bases between the two germline ends.

V and J are TRBV20-1 and TRBJ2-1; 9 positions agree with TRBD1. The CDR3 is 14 residues long. The J segment lost 9 bases and the V segment lost 1 base, leaving 7 bases of the junction unmatched. Germline CDR1 reads DFQATT; CDR2 reads SNEGSKA (reference sequence). The CDR3 loop is CSARVGDRVPEQFF. CDR3 nucleotides: TGCAGTGCTAGAGTTGGGGACAGGGTTCCTGAGCAGTTCTTC.

The J gene is TRBJ1-4, the V gene TRBV4-3; 9 bases are shared with TRBD1. Germline V gene sequence: CDR1 LGHNA, CDR2 YSLEER. Unmatched junction bases numbered 20, after V lost 4 bases and J lost 8 bases. The CDR3 runs 19 residues. The CDR3 coding sequence is TGCGCCAGCAGCCCCAAGGGAACAGGGGGCGGGCTGGGAGAGGAAAAACTGTTTTTT. It codes for CASSPKGTGGGLGEEKLFF.

This clonotype has only a few counts. The rearrangement uses TRBV20-1 and TRBJ2-2, with D perhaps matching TRBD2 (6 bases). The CDR3 extends over 13 amino acids. CDR1 DFQATT and CDR2 SNEGSKA come from the germline V gene (reference sequence). The germline V and J ends were trimmed by 5 bases and 5 bases, with 12 bases remaining between them. CDR3 coding DNA: TGCAGTGCTTCCGGGACTCTGACCGGGGAGCTGTTTTTT. Encoded protein: CSASGTLTGELFF.

The chain joins TRBV6-1 to TRBJ2-7, with D possibly TRBD1 on 6 matching bases. Trimming took off 10 bases at V and 0 bases at J, with 19 bases between the two ends. The CDR3 is 15 residues long. Germline V gene sequence: CDR1 MNHNS, CDR2 SASEGT. Here the CDR3 DNA reads TGTGCCACCCACAGGGCCATGGTTCCCTCCTACGAGCAGTACTTC. This encodes CATHRAMVPSYEQYF.

This clonotype was detected ten times or more. The chain carries TRBV3-1 and TRBJ1-2, with D uncertain. V dropped 4 bases and J dropped 8 bases, with 17 bases sitting between them. The CDR3 consists of 14 residues. Looked up from germline, CDR1 is LGHDT and CDR2 is YNNKEL (reference sequence). CDR3 in DNA: TGTGCCAGCAGCCCCCCCGACGTGGGCCGAGGCTACACCTTC. It is translated as CASSPPDVGRGYTF.

The chain combines TRBV11-2 with TRBJ2-7; 7 nucleotides agree with TRBD1. Germline V gene sequence: CDR1 SGHAT, CDR2 FQNNGV. The J segment lost 0 bases and the V segment lost 5 bases, leaving 7 bases of the junction unmatched. This CDR3 is 15 amino acids long. For the CDR3, the DNA is TGTGCCAGCAGCCCTAGTTACAGGGGCTCCTACGAGCAGTACTTC. Protein sequence: CASSPSYRGSYEQYF.

The chain has TRBV3-1 and TRBJ2-2; possible D gene TRBD1, 5 bases. The V gene's germline CDR1 is LGHDT and CDR2 YNNKEL (reference sequence). V was cut by 2 bases and J by 0 bases, with 13 bases left in between. The CDR3 spans 17 residues. The CDR3 spells CASSQWGGRANTGELFF. For the CDR3, the DNA is TGTGCCAGCAGCCAATGGGGCGGCAGGGCGAACACCGGGGAGCTGTTTTTT.

The chain is built from TRBV5-1 and TRBJ2-5; D uncertain. From germline, CDR1 is SGHRS and CDR2 YFSETQ. V was trimmed by 4 bases and J by 5 bases, leaving 18 bases between them. The CDR3 runs to 15 residues. The CDR3 reads CASSPISAPGETQYF. CDR3 in DNA: TGCGCCAGCAGCCCGATATCAGCACCGGGTGAGACCCAGTACTTC. Filled out from reference TRBV5-1 and TRBJ2-5, the complete variable domain reads KAGVTQTPRYLIKTRGQQVTLSCSPISGHRSVSWYQQTPGQGLQFLFEYFSETQRNKGNFPGRFSGRQFSNSRSEMNVSTLELGDSALYLCASSPISAPGETQYFGPGTRLLVL.